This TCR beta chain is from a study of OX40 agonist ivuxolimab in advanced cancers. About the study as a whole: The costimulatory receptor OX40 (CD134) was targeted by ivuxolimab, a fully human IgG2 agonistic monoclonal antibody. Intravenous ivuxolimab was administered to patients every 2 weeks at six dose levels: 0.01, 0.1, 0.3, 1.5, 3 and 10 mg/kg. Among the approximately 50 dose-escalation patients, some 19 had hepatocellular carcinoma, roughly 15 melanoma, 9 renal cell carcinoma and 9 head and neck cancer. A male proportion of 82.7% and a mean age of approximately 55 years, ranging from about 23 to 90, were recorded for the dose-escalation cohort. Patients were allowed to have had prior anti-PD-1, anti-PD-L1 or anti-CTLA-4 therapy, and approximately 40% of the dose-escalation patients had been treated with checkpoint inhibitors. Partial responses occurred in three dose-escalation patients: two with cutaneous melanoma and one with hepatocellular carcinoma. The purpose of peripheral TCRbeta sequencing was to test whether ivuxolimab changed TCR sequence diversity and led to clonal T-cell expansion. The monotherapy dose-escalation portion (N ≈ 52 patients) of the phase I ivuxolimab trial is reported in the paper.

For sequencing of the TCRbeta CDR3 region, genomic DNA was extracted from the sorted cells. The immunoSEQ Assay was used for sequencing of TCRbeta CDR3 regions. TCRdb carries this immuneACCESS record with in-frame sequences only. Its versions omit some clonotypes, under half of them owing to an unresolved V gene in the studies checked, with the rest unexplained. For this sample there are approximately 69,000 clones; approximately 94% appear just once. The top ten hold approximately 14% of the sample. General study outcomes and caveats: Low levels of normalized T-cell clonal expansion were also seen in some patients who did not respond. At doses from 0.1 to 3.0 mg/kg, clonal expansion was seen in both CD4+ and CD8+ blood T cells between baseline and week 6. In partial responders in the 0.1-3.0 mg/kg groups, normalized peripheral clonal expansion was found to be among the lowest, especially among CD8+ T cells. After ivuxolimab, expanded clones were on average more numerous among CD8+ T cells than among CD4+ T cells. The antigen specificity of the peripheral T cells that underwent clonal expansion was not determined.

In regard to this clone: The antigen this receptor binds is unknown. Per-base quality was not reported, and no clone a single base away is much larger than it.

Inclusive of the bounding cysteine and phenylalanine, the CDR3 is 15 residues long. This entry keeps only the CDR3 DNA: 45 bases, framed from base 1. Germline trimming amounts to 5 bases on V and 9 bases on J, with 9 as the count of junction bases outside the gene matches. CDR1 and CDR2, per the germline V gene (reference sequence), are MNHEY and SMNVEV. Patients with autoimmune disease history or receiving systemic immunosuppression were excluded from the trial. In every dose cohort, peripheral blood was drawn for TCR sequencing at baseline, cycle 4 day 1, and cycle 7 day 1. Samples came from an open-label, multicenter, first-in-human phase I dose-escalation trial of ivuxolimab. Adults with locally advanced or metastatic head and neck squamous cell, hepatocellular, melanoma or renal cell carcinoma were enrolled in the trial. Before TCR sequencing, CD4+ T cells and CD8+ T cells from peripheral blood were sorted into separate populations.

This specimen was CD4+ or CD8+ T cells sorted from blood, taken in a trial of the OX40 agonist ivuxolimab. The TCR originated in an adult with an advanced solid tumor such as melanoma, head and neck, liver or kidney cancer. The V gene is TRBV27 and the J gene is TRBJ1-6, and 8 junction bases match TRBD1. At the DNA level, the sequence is TGTGCCAGCAGTCCAAGCAGGGGGCGAAGTTCACCCCTCCACTTT. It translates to CASSPSRGRSSPLHF.